The 17 T cell receptor beta chains listed next were all sequenced from one sample in a study of T-cell memory formation after mild COVID-19 (TCRdb year 2021). Library construction relied on 5' RACE. Sequencer: Illumina NovaSeq 6000. TCRdb ran its own pipeline on the public reads, namely fastp trimming at Q25 and MiXCR clone calling, and kept in-frame beta chains. One record per CDR3 amino acid sequence lists the most common genes and DNA. This sample lists some 120,000 distinct CDR3 sequences; approximately 15% were detected once. Together, the top ten hold roughly 5.3% of the sample. The sequencing sample was made of PBMCs or a T cell subset sorted from them (not recorded which). All receptors come from a man between 18 and 35 years old who had mild COVID-19 (a few samples of this study predate the infection). The sample titles of this study are shuffled in the database, so cell type and time point are left out; the donor was told from shared clones.

The genes are TRBV9 and TRBJ2-2; D possibly corresponds to TRBD2 (6 bases). There are 14 residues in the CDR3. The V and J ends lost 5 bases and 6 bases respectively, with 14 bases between them. CDR1 SGDLS and CDR2 YYNGEE come from the germline V gene. CDR3 coding DNA: TGTGCCAGCAGTCGACTAGTCCCCCCCGGGGAGCTGTTTTTT. Its translation: CASSRLVPPGELFF.

This clonotype was recorded a few times. This sequence joins TRBV20-1 and TRBJ2-7; 8 bases match TRBD1. The germline gives CDR1 DFQATT, CDR2 SNEGSKA (reference sequence). J lost 7 bases, V lost 5 bases, and 4 bases had no gene match. The CDR3 loop spans 11 amino acids. In DNA form, the CDR3 reads TGCAGTGCTTCTACAGGGGGGGAGCAGTACTTC. Protein product: CSASTGGEQYF.

The chain combines TRBV5-1 with TRBJ2-3; 10 nucleotides agree with TRBD2. V gave up 6 bases and J gave up 2 bases; unmatched junction bases: 6. The CDR3 runs 15 residues. In germline, CDR1 is SGHRS, CDR2 YFSETQ. The CDR3 sequence: CASTQGLAITDTQYF. In nucleotides, the CDR3 is TGCGCCAGCACCCAGGGACTAGCGATCACAGATACGCAGTATTTT.

The chain recombines TRBV30 with TRBJ1-2; D gene unclear. Germline V gives CDR1 GTSNPN, CDR2 SVGIG (reference sequence). V lost 5 bases, J lost 8 bases, and 15 bases lay in between. The CDR3 extends over 12 amino acids. This CDR3 reads CAWANGPGGYTF. The CDR3 bases are TGTGCCTGGGCAAACGGGCCGGGGGGCTACACCTTC.

This clonotype was picked up a small number of times. The CDR3 reads CASSLPQTRGETQYF. CDR3 bases: TGTGCCAGCAGCCTGCCCCAGACTAGGGGGGAGACCCAGTACTTC. J is TRBJ2-5 and V is TRBV3-1; D possibly matches TRBD1 or TRBD2 (6 bases each). With 4 bases removed from V and 5 bases from J, the gap between germline ends came to 17 bases. This CDR3 has 15 residues. CDR1 and CDR2 from the germline V gene are LGHDT and YNNKEL (reference sequence).

This clonotype was picked up a small number of times. This rearrangement joins TRBV11-2 to TRBJ2-1; 7 nucleotides line up with TRBD1. In germline, CDR1 is SGHAT, CDR2 FQNNGV. The length of the CDR3 is 14 residues. J gave up 6 bases and V 5 bases, and 7 bases lay outside the gene matches. The CDR3 here is CASSRQGYSNEQFF. CDR3 in DNA: TGTGCCAGCAGCCGACAGGGTTACAGCAATGAGCAGTTCTTC.

This clonotype was observed many times. This chain joins TRBV5-5 and TRBJ2-3, with TRBD2 as a possible D gene (5 bases). The CDR3 length is 14 residues. In germline, CDR1 is SGHKS, CDR2 YYEKEE (reference sequence). Deletions cut 4 bases from V and 2 bases from J, with 11 bases between. The CDR3 protein is CASSNGLVTDTQYF. The CDR3 bases are TGTGCCAGCAGCAACGGACTTGTCACAGATACGCAGTATTTT.

CDR3 sequence: CSGQSYGYTF. CDR3 in DNA: TGCAGTGGACAAAGCTATGGCTACACCTTC. The genes are TRBV20-1 and TRBJ1-2; D remains ambiguous. The CDR3 extends over 10 amino acids. CDR1 and CDR2 from the germline V gene are DFQATT and SNEGSKA (reference sequence). Trimming stripped 7 bases from V and 4 bases from J, with 7 bases between.

The chain has TRBV28 and TRBJ1-2; no reliable D call. Trimming stripped 3 bases from V and 3 bases from J, with 11 bases between. Per the germline V gene, CDR1 is MDHEN and CDR2 is SYDVKM. The CDR3 has 14 amino acids. CDR3 loop: CASSFGVPDYGYTF. CDR3 DNA sequence: TGTGCCAGCAGTTTCGGCGTTCCTGACTATGGCTACACCTTC.

This clonotype has just a few counts. The gene calls are TRBV20-1 and TRBJ2-3; no clear D gene. V lost 5 bases and J lost 5, with 17 bases in between. The CDR3 runs to 14 residues. The germline CDR1 and CDR2 sequences are DFQATT and SNEGSKA (reference sequence). The CDR3 sequence is CSAQDTLGLDTQYF. The CDR3 region has the DNA TGCAGTGCTCAAGACACACTGGGCTTAGATACGCAGTATTTT.

This clonotype turned up a few times. The rearrangement links TRBV6-1 to TRBJ1-6; D remains ambiguous. Trimming took 7 bases from V and 6 from J, leaving 4 bases between them. The CDR3 contains 11 residues. Germline CDR1 is MNHNS and CDR2 is SASEGT. CDR3 sequence: CASNRNSPLHF. For the CDR3, the DNA is TGTGCCAGCAACCGTAATTCACCCCTCCACTTT.

A few counts support this clonotype. The chain couples TRBV27 to TRBJ2-1; D is perhaps TRBD1 (5 bases). Per germline, CDR1 MNHEY and CDR2 SMNVEV (reference sequence). The V and J ends lost 3 bases and 2 bases respectively, with 8 bases between them. CDR3 length: 14 residues. For the CDR3, the DNA is TGTGCCAGCAGTTTTTTCAGGGCCTACAATGAGCAGTTCTTC. Translating it yields CASSFFRAYNEQFF.

This chain joins TRBV18 and TRBJ1-2, with D possibly TRBD1 on 5 matching bases. The CDR3 is made up of 14 amino acids. Trimming took 6 bases from V and 2 from J, leaving 13 bases between them. CDR1 and CDR2 from the germline V gene are KGHSH and LQKENI. CDR3: CASSSGRGNYGYTF. The CDR3 DNA follows: TGTGCCAGCTCTTCCGGACGGGGGAACTATGGCTACACCTTC.

V and J are TRBV29-1 and TRBJ1-4; D is perhaps TRBD1 (5 bases). Germline assignment: CDR1 SQVTM and CDR2 ANQGSEA. Trimming cost V 5 bases and J 3 bases, with 16 bases left between them. The CDR3 extends over 15 amino acids. CDR3 sequence (DNA): TGCAGCGTTTCCGGGACTGGAGGCTCTAATGAAAAACTGTTTTTT. Its translation is CSVSGTGGSNEKLFF.

This clonotype was counted at least ten times. The gene calls are TRBV29-1 and TRBJ2-3, with 7 bases fitting TRBD1. Germline CDR1 and CDR2: SQVTM and ANQGSEA. Losses at the gene ends were 1 base for V and 1 base for J; bases not matched to a gene: 2. This CDR3 is built from 14 residues. In nucleotides, the CDR3 is TGCAGCGTTGAAGTCGGACAGGGCACAGATACGCAGTATTTT. It translates to CSVEVGQGTDTQYF.

The chain joins TRBV6-2 or TRBV6-3 to TRBJ2-7; the match to TRBD2 covers 13 bases. The V segment lost 10 bases and the J segment 5 bases; nucleotides outside the gene matches: 14. CDR3 size: 16 residues. Germline-derived CDR1 and CDR2 are MNHEY and SVGEGT. CDR3 DNA sequence: TGTGCCACTGAGACTAGCGGGGGGCCTAGGAACCACGAGCAGTACGTC. This codes for CATETSGGPRNHEQYV.

As regards this clonotype: Germline and junction disagree at one end, which may indicate a read error. The rearrangement uses TRBV9 and TRBJ1-2; TRBD1 agrees at 7 bases. This CDR3 is 16 amino acids long. Germline CDR1 is SGDLS and CDR2 is YYNGEE. CDR3 bases: TGTTCCAGCAGCGCGGGGCGAGGGGGCGGAATGGATGGCTACACCTTC. Translation: CSSSAGRGGGMDGYTF.